In this sample, the clone carrying this T cell receptor (beta chain) turned up a few times. This sample was included in a study of blood T cell repertoires in COVID-19. The overall study: The United States, Italy and Spain supplied acute and convalescent COVID-19 samples.

In the study's own analysis: It was from reference gene primer amplification that nucleated cell counts were estimated. The method was immunoSEQ multiplex PCR; TCRdb's version includes in-frame clones alone and lacks a portion of them. The V and J calls and clone size were taken over from that table, and D and trimming were inferred from the DNA. Here the sample spans about 170,000 clones, over 65% being singletons. Germline CDR1 and CDR2: SGHTS and YDEGEE. V lost 5 bases and J lost 7, with 10 bases in between. This CDR3 is built from 12 residues. Categorization into cohorts depended on clinical history that participants reported. Donors in Cohort 3 counted as recovered after two negative PCRs, clearance, or symptom resolution.

This sequence joins TRBV5-8 and TRBJ2-1, with D maybe TRBD2 (6 bases). Sequences were obtained from PBMCs or T cells enriched from blood (not recorded which). The source is a woman between 45 and 65 years old who had recovered from COVID-19. The CDR3: CASSRGGNEQFF. Written as DNA, the CDR3 is TGTGCCAGCAGTAGGGGAGGAAATGAGCAGTTCTTC. Full variable domain (outside the CDR3, taken from reference TRBV5-8 and TRBJ2-1): EAGVTQSPTHLIKTRGQQATLRCSPISGHTSVYWYQQALGLGLQFLLWYDEGEERNRGNFPPRFSGRQFPNYSSELNVNALELEDSALYLCASSRGGNEQFFGPGTRLTVL.